What follows describes a single TCR beta chain. This receptor's antigen is unknown. The CDR3 goes from the cysteine to the phenylalanine over 15 residues. The nucleotide record is missing. CDR1 and CDR2 are drawn from the germline V gene: MDHEN, SYDVKM. Sequencing relied on a NextSeq 550. The Human TCR Profiling Kit (MiLaboratory) was used to make UMI-labeled 5' RACE TRB cDNA libraries. The full amount of extracted RNA was used for cDNA synthesis, and the full amount of resulting cDNA was used for PCR amplification. The libraries were made side by side, with each library going through the same number of PCR cycles. The source study handled its data this way. MIGEC and MiXCR extracted about 50,000 +/- 10,000 unique UMI-labeled TRB cDNA molecules per library, requiring at least two reads per UMI. An average of 40,000 +/- 10,000 functional in-frame TRB CDR3 nucleotide clonotypes without stop codons was found per library. Diversity metrics, including normalized Shannon-Wiener and Chao1, were computed in VDJtools after downsampling to 5000 UMI-labeled TRB molecules per sample. VDJtools computed clonotype-size-weighted physicochemical properties of the central five CDR3 residues: interaction energy, strength, volume and Kidera factor 4. TCRdb reanalyzed the reads, keeping one entry per CDR3 protein sequence and omitting DNA. TCRdb's processing, not the authors', yielded these V and J calls. The table for this sample records about 92,000 distinct CDR3 sequences. The biggest ten clones account for less than 0.85% of the sample.

Each CD8+ T cell subset was flow-sorted in triplicate, and around 300,000 cells per subset were placed directly into RLT lysis buffer. Naive CD8+ T cells were defined stringently as CD45RO-CCR7+CD27+CD95- to exclude memory contaminants. Using standard density gradient centrifugation, peripheral blood mononuclear cells were isolated from buffy coats. Naive CXCR3-negative and CXCR3-positive CD8+ T cells were flow-sorted using a FACSAria III. Total RNA was extracted from sorted cells with an RNeasy Mini Kit. This entry belongs to a study of CXCR3-negative and CXCR3-positive naive CD8 T cells (dated by TCRdb to the late 2010s). About the full investigation: In total, roughly 140 million TRB reads were obtained, corresponding to roughly 1.5 +/- 0.3 million reads per library. For the TRBV-TRBJ cluster analysis, the naive subsets came from roughly 5 donors, while the memory cells came from 3 donors. Data from some twelve donors, pooled across two independent experiments, went into the diversity and physicochemical repertoire analyses. Paper-wide results and their limitations: Repertoire diversity was comparably high in both naive subsets but much lower in memory CD8+ T cells. Because CXCR3 expression was partially decreased after cryopreservation, freshly isolated PBMCs were used for most assays. Within the same donor, TRBV-TRBJ usage looked similar between naive CXCR3-negative and CXCR3-positive cells, but memory cells had distinct patterns. Compared with CXCR3-negative naive cells, CXCR3-positive naive cells had TRB CDR3s with higher hydrophobicity (lower Kidera factor 4), lower energy, and higher strength and volume indices. Because surface CD5, which is linked to self-reactivity in mice, was comparable between the naive subsets, TCR interaction strength was also inferred from the physicochemical properties of TRB CDR3s.

The specimen sequenced was naive CXCR3+ CD8+ T cells from blood. The cell subset or site label, read with the paper, signifies: CD45RO-CCR7+CD27+CD95- naive CD8+ T cells expressing CXCR3 (TNR3+). The source is a human donor in good health. Some clones in this sample may be carry-over from other donors' samples. This receptor chain uses TRBV28 and TRBJ2-3; the D call from TCRdb, TRBD1, cannot be confirmed without DNA. The CDR3 region has the sequence CASSAPGESTDTQYF. Where the CDR3 stops, the reference TRBV28 and TRBJ2-3 genes take over; the full variable domain is DVKVTQSSRYLVKRTGEKVFLECVQDMDHENMFWYRQDPGLGLRLIYFSYDVKMKEKGDIPEGYSVSREKKERFSLILESASTNQTSMYLCASSAPGESTDTQYFGPGTRLTVL.